This T cell receptor (beta chain) was observed in a study of blood T cells in healthy people across ages (dated by TCRdb to the mid-2010s). The study in broad terms: Template switching captured roughly one uniquely barcoded TCR beta cDNA molecule per two T cells in model experiments. To track age-related changes in TCR beta repertoire diversity, the study relied on deep sequencing normalized with unique cDNA molecular identifiers. Four age groups were formed from the donors: young (average roughly 15 years), middle-aged (less than 40), aged (62) and long-lived (around 80). To avoid experimental bias, donors of different ages were randomly spread across the sequencing lanes. Two additional independent replicas of 1 million unique cDNA reads from the same blood draw were analyzed for two donors (one aged 18 to 30 and one aged 80 or older).

The investigation overall reported the following: Donor CMV infection status was unknown, potentially confounding age-related changes in expanded clonotypes. Compared with the aged group, more naive CD4+ T cells, fewer expanded clones and increased TCR diversity were shown by the long-lived group, suggesting age selection. Bulk unsorted PBMC profiling prevented conclusive comparison of naive and antigen-experienced compartments. Estimates of total diversity based on one million sequenced T cells were regarded as lower bounds and as underestimates. A strong correlation was found between observed TCR beta diversity and the percentage of naive T cells measured by flow cytometry. As age increased, observed TCR beta diversity per million T cells dropped in a roughly linear way, and a significant reduction was already evident by age roughly 36.

At least ten counts were recorded for this clonotype. Its cognate antigen has yet to be identified. No base-level quality is on record; no much larger clone is a single base apart. Receptor amplification or capture employed 5' RACE. The run used an Illumina HiSeq 2500. A second PCR of roughly 7 to 12 cycles was run with a J-beta primer mix and a sample-barcoded 5' primer. A unique molecular identifier was introduced onto each TCR beta cDNA molecule by a template-switch 5' adaptor carrying 12 random nucleotides. At least 3 million CDR3-containing paired-end reads were obtained from each sample. The Mint cDNA synthesis kit, primed by a TRBC-specific oligonucleotide, was used to synthesize first-strand cDNA from all RNA. After uracil-DNA glycosylase treatment, a first 18-cycle PCR used universal primers M1SS and BC2_uni_R on all cDNA. Regarding the original processing steps: For normalization, 1 million high-quality reads, each with a distinct molecular identifier, were randomly selected from each sample. Instead of being binned into consensus sequences, reads with shared molecular identifiers were discarded. MiTCR, run with a Q25 quality threshold and the strictest error-elimination algorithm, handled CDR3 identification, clonotype clustering and error correction. A nonparametric unseen species model using Euler transformation provided a lower-bound estimate of total TCR beta diversity. The raw public reads went through TCRdb reprocessing: fastp at Q25, MiXCR clone calling, in-frame beta chains kept. CDR3 protein sequences are deduplicated, and each keeps its most common genes and DNA. These V and J calls originate from TCRdb's pipeline instead of the authors' own analysis. This sample is represented by 650,000 to 800,000 distinct CDR3 sequences; under 65% of them were singletons. The top ten hold 13% of the sample.

A distance of 15 bases separates the germline ends of V and J, which lose 6 bases and 6 bases respectively. The CDR3 covers 14 residues, taking in both the cysteine and the phenylalanine. Of the read, only the CDR3 DNA is kept; its 42 bases are in frame from base 1. CDR1 SEHNR and CDR2 FQNEAQ were looked up in the germline V gene (reference sequence). Systemically healthy Caucasian individuals from Russia, 39 in total and aged about 6 to 95 years, were included as donors. Around 9.7 milliliters of peripheral blood were collected from each donor into EDTA-treated Vacutainer tubes. PBMCs were isolated by Ficoll-Paque density-gradient centrifugation, with at least 6 million obtained per sample. Trizol reagent was used to extract total RNA from PBMCs, with at least 5.5 micrograms per sample. For every donor, flow cytometry on a PBMC aliquot measured the percentage of naive CD45RAhigh/CD27high T cells.

This TCR was sampled from a woman aged 80 or older in good health. Recombination joined TRBV7-9 with TRBJ2-1; there is no confident call for the D gene. Sequenced sample: blood. The DNA is TGTGCCAGCAGTCCCGGTCGTGTGCTCAATGAGCAGTTCTTC. It codes for CASSPGRVLNEQFF.